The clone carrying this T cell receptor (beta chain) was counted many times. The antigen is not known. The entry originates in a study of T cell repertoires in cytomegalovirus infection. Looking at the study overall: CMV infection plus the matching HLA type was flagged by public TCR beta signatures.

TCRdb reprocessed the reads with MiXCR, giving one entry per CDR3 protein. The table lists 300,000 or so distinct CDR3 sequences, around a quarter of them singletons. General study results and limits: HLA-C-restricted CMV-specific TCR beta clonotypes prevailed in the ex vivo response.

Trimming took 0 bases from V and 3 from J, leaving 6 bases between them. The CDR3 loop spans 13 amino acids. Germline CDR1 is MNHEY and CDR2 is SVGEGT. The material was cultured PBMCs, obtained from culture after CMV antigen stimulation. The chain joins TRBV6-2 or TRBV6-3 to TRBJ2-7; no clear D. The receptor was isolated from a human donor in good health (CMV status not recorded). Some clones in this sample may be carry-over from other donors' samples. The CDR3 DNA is TGTGCCAGCAGTTACTCAGTCGGCTACGAGCAGTACTTC. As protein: CASSYSVGYEQYF.